This T cell receptor beta chain was recorded in a study of cytomegalovirus exposure and HLA in healthy donors (dated by TCRdb to the late 2010s). In the study overall: According to an earlier analysis of a few hundred of the donors, 150 million to 200 million T cells yielded 90 million to 140 million unique TCR beta sequences and about 280 Gb of sequence data. The later analysis used no new phenotypic data to find candidate immune exposures, relying instead on TCR beta sequences and their occurrence across donors. In an earlier analysis of several hundred of the donors, high-throughput TCR beta sequencing was used to judge whether each TCR beta V gene segment behaved as functional or pseudogenic. The study was designed to test whether signatures of past pathogen exposure could be identified by cataloging public T cell receptors. In addition to the first cohort of around 670 subjects, a separate validation cohort of around 110 different subjects was used. Alongside the repertoire data, information on donor age, sex, ethnicity and CMV serostatus was compiled. High-throughput TCR immunosequencing, statistical association of individual TCRs with disease status, and machine learning were combined to predict cytomegalovirus infection status. Among the roughly 400 genotyped donors, approximately 82% belonged to the genetic ancestry cluster associated with self-reported Caucasian donors. Roughly 300 gigabases of sequencing data and tens of millions of unique TCR sequences were included in an early release covering under 650 HLA-typed donors. Class I and class II HLA loci were covered by the typing at four-digit resolution. A later genetic analysis took genome-wide SNP genotypes for about 65% of the 666 donors and used that subset as a discovery cohort. Because of strong linkage in the cohort, roughly five DR-DQ haplotypes were treated as single units for association and clustering. Every repertoire in the discovery cohort had been generated on one and the same sequencing platform. The number of typed donors differed by locus: about 620-640 for A, B, C, DRB1 and DQB1; 522 for DQA1; 606 for DPA1; and some 450 for DPB1. Among under 450 genotyped donors of the cohort, an average of roughly 240,000 unique TCR beta nucleotide sequences were sequenced per donor, around 20% of them non-productive. In a later analysis, previously published TCR beta repertoires from 600 to 850 donors were re-analyzed and high-resolution HLA genotyping was added so that TCR occurrence patterns could be studied. The study used immunosequencing to profile the T cell repertoires of several hundred subjects and linked those repertoires to cytomegalovirus serostatus.

The cohort comprised around 700 healthy bone marrow donors. All cohort members were sampled while nominally healthy, although unrecorded immune exposures were likely present. The donor tested CMV seronegative and was one of the 352 seronegative cohort members. A peripheral blood sample was provided by each donor, and peripheral blood mononuclear cells were used for TCR beta sequencing. Genomic DNA was extracted from the blood cell samples with the Qiagen DNeasy Blood Extraction Kit. Concerning this clone: Its antigen target is currently unknown.

Its CDR3 holds 12 amino acids, cysteine through phenylalanine. The kept DNA is CDR3 alone, 36 bases in frame from the first base. As encoded in the germline V gene, CDR1 is MDHEN while CDR2 is SYDVKM. V and J are truncated by 6 bases and 3 bases respectively, leaving an intervening sequence of 6 bases. Overall study outcomes, separate from this receptor: The authors suggested that the approach could potentially be extended to other disease states and immunological phenotypes. Because some donors lacked HLA typing at each locus, the association tests relied only on the typed subset. In a later analysis, TCR association rates were found to vary across HLA loci, with the most associated TCRs seen for DRB1 alleles and the fewest for HLA-C alleles. A further reported finding was that TCR beta sequences accurately predicted the HLA-A and HLA-B alleles for most subjects in the first cohort. V-gene and J-gene trimming of TCR beta chains was associated with a missense DCLRE1C variant in a later genetic analysis, and the association was replicated in an independent cohort. According to a later analysis, parvovirus B19, influenza, CMV and Epstein-Barr virus appeared linked to several top co-occurrence clusters. A later genetic analysis reported fewer N-insertions in productive TCRs among donors in an Asian-associated ancestry cluster than the roughly 690-donor mean. In a later analysis, HLA-associated TCR beta chains were found to be more clonally expanded and to have lower generation probabilities than equally common non-associated chains. In an earlier analysis of over 550 of the donors, most TCR beta V segments were observed in productive rearrangements about 87% or about 30% of the time, broadly matching IMGT annotations. Most CMV-associated TCR beta chains appeared to be HLA-restricted in a later analysis, and the HLA associations seemed to be driven largely by CMV exposure. When HLA alleles, especially DR and DQ, strongly co-occurred, TCR associations were difficult to assign to individual alleles. The classifier was reported to diagnose cytomegalovirus status with high specificity and sensitivity in both the original cohort and the validation cohort. Roughly uniform sequencing depth across donors was assumed in presence/absence analyses, although this assumption may not hold. A group of highly shared sequence variants was considered likely to be a technical artifact of the sequencing pipeline. Because counts were too low, seventeen rarely observed V segments, including chromosome 9 orphons, were left out of the earlier analysis of about 620 of the donors. Across donors, most TCR sequences were observed very rarely, whereas some public TCRs were present in many individuals. In the study, some 160 TCR beta chains were listed as associated with cytomegalovirus. Immune exposure information for the cohort was limited to CMV serostatus. Linkage disequilibrium might explain the correlated functional status among segregating V segments, but an unknown experimental factor could not be ruled out. In vitro tests confirmed that three of the cytomegalovirus-associated TCR beta chains recognize cytomegalovirus antigens. In this cohort, only TCR beta chains were sequenced, and detectable features were limited by the absence of alpha or paired-chain data. Because the 87-base-pair reads could not distinguish some IMGT-functional V segments, including TRBV6-2 and TRBV6-3, those segments were excluded. At a false discovery rate of 0.05, a later analysis linked some 17,000 TCR beta sequences to specific HLA alleles.

Library preparation employed the immunoSEQ multiplex PCR assay. The multiplex PCR relied on a mix of 60 forward primers for TCR Vbeta segments and 13 reverse primers for TCR Jbeta segments. A multiplex PCR assay on genomic DNA amplified the CDR3 region of rearranged TCR beta genes. The Illumina HiSeq System was used to sequence the amplified TCR beta libraries as 87-base-pair reads. From the authors' description of their analysis: A later analysis counted some 80 million unique TCR beta chains across the 600 to 850 repertoires, and around 9.9 million of these chains were shared by at least two donors. To remove PCR and sequencing errors, raw reads were error-corrected and collapsed into unique sequences using a nearest-neighbor algorithm that merged closely related sequences. CDR3 sequences were aligned to IMGT reference sequences to assign V, D and J gene segments. For a sequence to be retained, a match of at least six nucleotides was required to both a V gene segment and a J gene segment. Rearrangements were classified as productive when the CDR3 lacked stop codons and remained in frame with V and J, and all other rearrangements were classified as non-productive. Following IMGT convention, CDR3 was defined as the stretch from the second conserved V-encoded cysteine to the conserved J-encoded phenylalanine. The earlier analysis of some 600 of the donors excluded sequences that lacked an unambiguous match to a single V gene segment. In an earlier analysis of 450 to 750 of the donors, a V segment was called functional when productive rearrangements were above 56.7%, and segregating when the standard deviation between donors exceeded 5%. A statistical classification framework was developed to diagnose cytomegalovirus status using the catalog of TCR beta chain sequences. V and J gene assignment, in a later analysis, came from comparing TCR nucleotide sequences with IMGT/GENE-DB human TR gene sequences. The TCRdist pipeline was used in a later analysis to assign CDR3 sequences and most-parsimonious VDJ recombination scenarios. In a later analysis, each TCR beta chain was defined by its CDR3 amino acid sequence together with its V-gene family, and reads lacking a unique V-gene family were excluded. A later analysis removed 592 highly shared, low-generation-probability nucleotide sequences to deal with suspected cross-contamination and a sequencing artifact. In a later analysis, a clonal expansion index for each public chain was calculated from normalized within-repertoire ranks of inferred template counts. Generation probabilities in a later analysis came from a VDJ recombination model fitted to out-of-frame rearrangements, and those results were checked against IGoR. In a later analysis, hypergeometric tests were used to score TCR-TCR, TCR-HLA and TCR-CMV co-occurrence, with a repertoire-size bias correction applied to TCR pairs. False discovery rates were estimated in a later analysis by permuting HLA or CMV assignments 20 times. In a later analysis, co-occurring TCRs were grouped with DBSCAN, and TCRdist sequence similarity was added when clustering was performed within HLA-allele-positive subsets. Repertoires with fewer than 30,000 or more than 120,000 public chains were left out of co-occurrence clustering, as were about 5 repertoires with anomalous nucleotide sharing. TCRdb provides this immuneACCESS table in a form limited to in-frame rearrangements. Some clones are lacking; in checked studies, under half of them reflect an unresolved V gene, and why the rest are absent is not known. V and J calls and clone size are as listed in that table; D and trimming were resolved from the DNA. This sample's records show approximately 120,000 clones. The top ten clonotypes cover about 2% of the sample.

The source of this sequence is a middle-aged man in good health and CMV-seronegative. Sample: PBMCs. Here the chain combines TRBV28 and TRBJ2-1; the D gene remains uncertain. The DNA sequence is as follows: TGTGCCAGCAGGGCCAACTACAATGAGCAGTTCTTC. This is translated as CASRANYNEQFF.